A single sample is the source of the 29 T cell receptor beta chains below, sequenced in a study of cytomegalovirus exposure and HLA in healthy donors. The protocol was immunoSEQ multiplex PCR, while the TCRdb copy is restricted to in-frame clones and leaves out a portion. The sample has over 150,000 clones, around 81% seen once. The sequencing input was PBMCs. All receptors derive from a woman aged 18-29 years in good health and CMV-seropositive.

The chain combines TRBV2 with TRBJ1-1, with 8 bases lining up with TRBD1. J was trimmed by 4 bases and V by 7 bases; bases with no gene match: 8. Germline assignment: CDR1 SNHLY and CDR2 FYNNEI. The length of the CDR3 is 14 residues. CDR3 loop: CASIQQGVVTEAFF. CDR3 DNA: TGTGCCAGCATCCAACAGGGGGTTGTCACTGAAGCTTTCTTT.

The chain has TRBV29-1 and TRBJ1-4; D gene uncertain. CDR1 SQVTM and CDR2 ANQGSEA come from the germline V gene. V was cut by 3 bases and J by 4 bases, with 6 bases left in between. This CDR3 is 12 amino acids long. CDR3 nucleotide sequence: TGCAGCGTTGAGGAGTATAATGAAAAACTGTTTTTT. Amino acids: CSVEEYNEKLFF.

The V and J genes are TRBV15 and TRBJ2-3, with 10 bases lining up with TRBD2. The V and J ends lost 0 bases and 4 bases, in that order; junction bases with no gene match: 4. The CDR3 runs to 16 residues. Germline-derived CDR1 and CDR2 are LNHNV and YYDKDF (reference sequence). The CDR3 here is CATSRDTLAGADTQYF. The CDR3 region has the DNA TGTGCCACCAGCAGAGATACCCTAGCGGGGGCAGATACGCAGTATTTT.

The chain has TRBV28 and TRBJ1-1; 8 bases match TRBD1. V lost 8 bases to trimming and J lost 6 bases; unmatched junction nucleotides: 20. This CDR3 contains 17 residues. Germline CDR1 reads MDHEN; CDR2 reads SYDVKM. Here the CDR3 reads CASGLAWNRGGSPEAFF. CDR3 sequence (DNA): TGTGCCAGCGGCTTGGCGTGGAACAGGGGGGGGTCCCCTGAAGCTTTCTTT.

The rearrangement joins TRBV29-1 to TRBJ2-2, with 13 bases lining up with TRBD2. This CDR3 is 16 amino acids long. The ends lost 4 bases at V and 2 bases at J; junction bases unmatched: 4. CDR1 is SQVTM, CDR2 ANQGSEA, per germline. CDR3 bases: TGCAGCGTTGGGGGACTAGCGGGGCGAAACACCGGGGAGCTGTTTTTT. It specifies CSVGGLAGRNTGELFF.

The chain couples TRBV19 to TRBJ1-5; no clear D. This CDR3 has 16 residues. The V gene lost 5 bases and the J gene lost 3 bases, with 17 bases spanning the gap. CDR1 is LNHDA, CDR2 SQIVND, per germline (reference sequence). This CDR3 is CASSVGGRGYNQPQHF. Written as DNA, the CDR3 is TGTGCCAGTAGTGTAGGAGGGCGCGGGTACAATCAGCCCCAGCATTTT.

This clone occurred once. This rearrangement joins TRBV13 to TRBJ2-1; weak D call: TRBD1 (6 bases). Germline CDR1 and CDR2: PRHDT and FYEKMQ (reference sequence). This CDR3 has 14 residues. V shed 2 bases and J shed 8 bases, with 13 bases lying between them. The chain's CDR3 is CASSLLQGSDEQFF. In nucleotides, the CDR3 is TGTGCCAGCAGCTTACTACAGGGTAGCGATGAGCAGTTCTTC.

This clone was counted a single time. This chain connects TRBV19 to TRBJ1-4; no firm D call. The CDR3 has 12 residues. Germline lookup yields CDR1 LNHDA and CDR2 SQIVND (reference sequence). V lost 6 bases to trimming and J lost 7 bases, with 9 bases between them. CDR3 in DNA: TGTGCCAGTAGGCGAGGGTCTGAAAAACTGTTTTTT. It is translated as CASRRGSEKLFF.

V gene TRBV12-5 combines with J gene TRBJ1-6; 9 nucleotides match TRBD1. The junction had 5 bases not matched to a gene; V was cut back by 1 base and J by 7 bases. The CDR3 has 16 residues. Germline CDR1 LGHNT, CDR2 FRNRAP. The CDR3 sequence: CASGLATGTGNSPLHF. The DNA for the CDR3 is TGTGCTAGTGGTTTGGCCACCGGGACAGGGAATTCACCCCTCCACTTT.

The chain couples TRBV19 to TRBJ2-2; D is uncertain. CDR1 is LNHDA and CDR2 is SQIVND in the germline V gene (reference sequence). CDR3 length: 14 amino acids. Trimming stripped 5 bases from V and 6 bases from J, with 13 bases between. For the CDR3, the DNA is TGTGCCAGTAGTGATGACACATGGGCCGGGGAGCTGTTTTTT. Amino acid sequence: CASSDDTWAGELFF.

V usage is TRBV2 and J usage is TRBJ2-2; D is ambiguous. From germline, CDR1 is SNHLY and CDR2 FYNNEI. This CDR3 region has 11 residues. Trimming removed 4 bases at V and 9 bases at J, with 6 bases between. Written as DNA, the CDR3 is TGTGCCAGCAGTGTGAGGAGGGAGCTGTTTTTT. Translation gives CASSVRRELFF.

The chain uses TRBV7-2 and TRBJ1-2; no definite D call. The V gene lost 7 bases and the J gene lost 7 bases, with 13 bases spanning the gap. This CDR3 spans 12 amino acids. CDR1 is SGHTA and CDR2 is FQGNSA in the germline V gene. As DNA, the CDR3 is TGTGCCAGCAACGGGGTTTGGGGTGGCTACACCTTC. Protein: CASNGVWGGYTF.

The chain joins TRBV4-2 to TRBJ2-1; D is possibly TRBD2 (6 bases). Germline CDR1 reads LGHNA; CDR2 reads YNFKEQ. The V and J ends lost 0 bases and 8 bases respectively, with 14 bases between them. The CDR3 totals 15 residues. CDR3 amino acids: CASSQESLAFDEQFF. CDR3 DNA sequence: TGTGCCAGCAGCCAAGAAAGTCTAGCGTTCGATGAGCAGTTCTTC.

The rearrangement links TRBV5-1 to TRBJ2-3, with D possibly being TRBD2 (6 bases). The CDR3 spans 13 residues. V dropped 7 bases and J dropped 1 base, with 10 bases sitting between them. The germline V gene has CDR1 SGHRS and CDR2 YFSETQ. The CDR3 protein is CASASGGTDTQYF. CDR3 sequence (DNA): TGCGCCAGCGCCTCGGGGGGCACAGATACGCAGTATTTT.

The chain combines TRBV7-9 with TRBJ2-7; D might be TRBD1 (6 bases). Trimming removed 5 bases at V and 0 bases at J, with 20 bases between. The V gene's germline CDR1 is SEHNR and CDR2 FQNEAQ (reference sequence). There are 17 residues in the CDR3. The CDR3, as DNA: TGTGCCAGCAGCCAACGGGCTCCAGGGGCCCTCTCCTACGAGCAGTACTTC. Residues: CASSQRAPGALSYEQYF.

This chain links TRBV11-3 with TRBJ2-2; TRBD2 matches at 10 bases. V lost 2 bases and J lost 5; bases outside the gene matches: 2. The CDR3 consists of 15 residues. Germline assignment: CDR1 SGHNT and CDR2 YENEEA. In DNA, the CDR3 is TGTGCCAGCAGCTTACTAGCGGGGGCGACCGGGGAGCTGTTTTTT. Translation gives CASSLLAGATGELFF.

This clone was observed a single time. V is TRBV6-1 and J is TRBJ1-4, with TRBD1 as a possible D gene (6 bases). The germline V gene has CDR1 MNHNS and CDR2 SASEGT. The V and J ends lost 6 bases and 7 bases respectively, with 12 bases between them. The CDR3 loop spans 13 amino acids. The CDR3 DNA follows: TGTGCCAGCAGCCGGACAGAGGGTGAAAAACTGTTTTTT. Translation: CASSRTEGEKLFF.

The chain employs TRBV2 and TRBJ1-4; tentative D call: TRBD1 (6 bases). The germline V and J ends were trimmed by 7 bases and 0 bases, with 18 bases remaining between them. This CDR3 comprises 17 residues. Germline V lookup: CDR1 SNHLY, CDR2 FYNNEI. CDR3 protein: CASTRGDRSTTNEKLFF. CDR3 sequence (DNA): TGTGCCAGCACCAGGGGTGACAGGAGTACAACTAATGAAAAACTGTTTTTT.

The CDR3 nucleotides are TGTGCCAGCAGAGCTGGACTAGCGTCCCACGAGCAGTACTTC. It encodes CASRAGLASHEQYF. The chain links TRBV2 to TRBJ2-7; TRBD2 matches at 9 bases. CDR3 length: 14 residues. V trimming: 6 bases; J trimming: 5 bases; junction bases outside the gene matches: 8. Germline assignment: CDR1 SNHLY and CDR2 FYNNEI.

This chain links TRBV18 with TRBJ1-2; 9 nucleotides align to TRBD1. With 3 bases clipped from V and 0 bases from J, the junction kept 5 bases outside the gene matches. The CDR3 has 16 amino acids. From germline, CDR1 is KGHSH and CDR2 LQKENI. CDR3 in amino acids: CASSPPGQGPNYGYTF. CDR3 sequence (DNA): TGTGCCAGCTCACCTCCGGGACAGGGCCCTAACTATGGCTACACCTTC.

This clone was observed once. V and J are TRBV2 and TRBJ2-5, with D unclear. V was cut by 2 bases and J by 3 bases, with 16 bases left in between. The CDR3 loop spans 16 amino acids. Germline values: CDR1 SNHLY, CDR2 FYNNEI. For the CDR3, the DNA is TGTGCCAGCAGTGAACTTGCCGACTCTATAGAAGAGACCCAGTACTTC. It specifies CASSELADSIEETQYF.

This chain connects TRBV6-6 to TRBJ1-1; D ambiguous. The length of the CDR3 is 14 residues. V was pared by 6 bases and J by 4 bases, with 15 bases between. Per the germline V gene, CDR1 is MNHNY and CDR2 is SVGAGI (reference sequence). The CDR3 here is CASSQLDRGTEAFF. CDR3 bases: TGTGCCAGCAGCCAACTGGACCGGGGCACTGAAGCTTTCTTT.

CDR3 in DNA: TGTGCCAGCAGTTCGGGCACTGAAGCTTTCTTT. It encodes CASSSGTEAFF. V usage is TRBV6-6 and J usage is TRBJ1-1, with unresolved D. The V end lost 4 bases, the J end lost 4 bases, and 4 bases lay between the germline ends. The length of the CDR3 is 11 residues. Germline lookup yields CDR1 MNHNY and CDR2 SVGAGI (reference sequence).

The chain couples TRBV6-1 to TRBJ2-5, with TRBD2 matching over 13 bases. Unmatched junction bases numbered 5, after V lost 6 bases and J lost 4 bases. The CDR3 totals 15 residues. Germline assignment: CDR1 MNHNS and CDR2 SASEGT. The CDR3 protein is CASRLLAGGPETQYF. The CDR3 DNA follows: TGTGCCAGCAGATTACTAGCGGGGGGGCCAGAGACCCAGTACTTC.

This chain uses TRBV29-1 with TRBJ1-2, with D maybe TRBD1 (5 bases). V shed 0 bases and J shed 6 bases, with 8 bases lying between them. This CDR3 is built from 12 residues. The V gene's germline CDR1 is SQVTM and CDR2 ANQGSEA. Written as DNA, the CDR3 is TGCAGCGTTGAAGATTCGGGGGATGGCTACACCTTC. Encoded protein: CSVEDSGDGYTF.

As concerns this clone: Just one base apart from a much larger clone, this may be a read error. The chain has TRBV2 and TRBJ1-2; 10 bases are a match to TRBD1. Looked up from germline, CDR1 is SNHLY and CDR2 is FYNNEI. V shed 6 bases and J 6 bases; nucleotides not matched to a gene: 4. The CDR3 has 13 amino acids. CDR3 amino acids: CASSQTGGNGYTF. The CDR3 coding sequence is TGTGCCAGCAGCCAGACAGGGGGCAATGGCTACACCTTC. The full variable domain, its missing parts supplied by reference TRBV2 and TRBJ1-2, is EPEVTQTPSHQVTQMGQEVILRCVPISNHLYFYWYRQILGQKVEFLVSFYNNEISEKSEIFDDQFSVERPDGSNFTLKIRSTKLEDSAMYFCASSQTGGNGYTFGSGTRLTVV.

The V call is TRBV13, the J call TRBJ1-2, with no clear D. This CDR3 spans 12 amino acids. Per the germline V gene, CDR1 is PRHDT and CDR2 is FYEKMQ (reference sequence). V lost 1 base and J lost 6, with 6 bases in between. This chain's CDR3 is CASSLAFDGYTF. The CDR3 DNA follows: TGTGCCAGCAGCTTAGCTTTTGATGGCTACACCTTC.

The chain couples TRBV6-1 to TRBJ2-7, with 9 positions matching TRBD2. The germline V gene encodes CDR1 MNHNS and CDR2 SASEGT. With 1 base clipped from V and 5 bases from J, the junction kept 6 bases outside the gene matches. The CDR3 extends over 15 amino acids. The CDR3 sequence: CASSEVWSGGNEQYF. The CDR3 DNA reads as TGTGCCAGCAGTGAAGTTTGGAGCGGGGGGAACGAGCAGTACTTC.

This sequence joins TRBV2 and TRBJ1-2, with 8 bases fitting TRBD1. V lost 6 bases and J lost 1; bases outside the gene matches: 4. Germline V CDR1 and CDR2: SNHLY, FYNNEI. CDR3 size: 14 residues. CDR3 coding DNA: TGTGCCAGCAGACGGACAGGGTATAACTATGGCTACACCTTC. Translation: CASRRTGYNYGYTF.